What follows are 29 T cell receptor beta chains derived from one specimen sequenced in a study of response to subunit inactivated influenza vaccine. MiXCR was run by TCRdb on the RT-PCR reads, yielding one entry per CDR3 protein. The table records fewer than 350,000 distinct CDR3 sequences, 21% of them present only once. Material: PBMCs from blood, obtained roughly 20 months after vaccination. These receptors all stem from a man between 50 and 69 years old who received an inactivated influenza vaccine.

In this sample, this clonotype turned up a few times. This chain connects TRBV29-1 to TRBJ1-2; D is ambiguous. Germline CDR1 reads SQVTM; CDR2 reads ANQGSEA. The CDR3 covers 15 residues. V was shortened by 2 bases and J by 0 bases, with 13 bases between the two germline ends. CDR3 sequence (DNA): TGCAGCGTTGAATCTTTAGGGCTTGCTAACTATGGCTACACCTTC. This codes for CSVESLGLANYGYTF.

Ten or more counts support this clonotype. CDR3 loop: CSARVLAGASYNEQFF. CDR3 nucleotide sequence: TGCAGTGCCCGGGTCCTAGCGGGAGCCTCCTACAATGAGCAGTTCTTC. The genes are TRBV20-1 and TRBJ2-1; 10 nucleotides align to TRBD2. There are 16 residues in the CDR3. CDR1 and CDR2 (germline): DFQATT, SNEGSKA (reference sequence). With V trimmed by 6 bases and J by 0 bases, 8 bases remained unmatched.

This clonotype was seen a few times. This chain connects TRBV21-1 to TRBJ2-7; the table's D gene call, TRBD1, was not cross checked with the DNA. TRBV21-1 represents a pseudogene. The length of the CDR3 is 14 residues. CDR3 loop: CASSLRDRDGEQYF. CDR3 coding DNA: TGTGCCAGCAGCCTCCGGGACAGGGACGGCGAGCAGTACTTC.

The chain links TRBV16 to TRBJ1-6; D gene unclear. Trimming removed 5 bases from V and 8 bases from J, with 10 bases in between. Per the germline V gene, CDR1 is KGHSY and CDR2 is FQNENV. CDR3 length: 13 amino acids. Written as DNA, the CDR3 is TGTGCCAGCAGCGACGTTGGGGATTCACCCCTCCACTTT. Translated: CASSDVGDSPLHF.

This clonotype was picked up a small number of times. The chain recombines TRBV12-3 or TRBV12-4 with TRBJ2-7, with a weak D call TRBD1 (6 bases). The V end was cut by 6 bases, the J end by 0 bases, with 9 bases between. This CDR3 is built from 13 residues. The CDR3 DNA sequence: TGTGCCAGCAGACGAGGGGGCTCCTACGAGCAGTACTTC. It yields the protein CASRRGGSYEQYF.

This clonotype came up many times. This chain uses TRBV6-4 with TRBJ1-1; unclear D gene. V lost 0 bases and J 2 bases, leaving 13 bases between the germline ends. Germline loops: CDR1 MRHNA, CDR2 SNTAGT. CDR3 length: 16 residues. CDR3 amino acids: CASSDSIVTANTEAFF. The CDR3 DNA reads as TGTGCCAGCAGTGACTCGATCGTGACGGCCAACACTGAAGCTTTCTTT.

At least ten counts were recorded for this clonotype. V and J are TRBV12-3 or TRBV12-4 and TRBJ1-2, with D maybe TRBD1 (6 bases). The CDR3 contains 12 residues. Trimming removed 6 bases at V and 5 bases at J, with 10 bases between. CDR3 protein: CASSEDSYGYTF. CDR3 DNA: TGTGCCAGCAGCGAGGACAGTTATGGCTACACCTTC.

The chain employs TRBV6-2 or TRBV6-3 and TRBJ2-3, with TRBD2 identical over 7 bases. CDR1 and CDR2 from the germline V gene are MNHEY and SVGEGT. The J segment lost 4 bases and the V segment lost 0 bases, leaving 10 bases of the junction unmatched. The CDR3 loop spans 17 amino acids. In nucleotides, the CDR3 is TGTGCCAGCAGTTACTCGATGTCGCTAGCGGAGGCAGATACGCAGTATTTT. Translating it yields CASSYSMSLAEADTQYF.

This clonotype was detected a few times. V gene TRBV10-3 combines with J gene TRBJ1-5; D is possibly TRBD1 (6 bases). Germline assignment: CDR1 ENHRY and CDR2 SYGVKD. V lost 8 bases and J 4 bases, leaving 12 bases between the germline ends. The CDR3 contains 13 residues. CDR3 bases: TGTGCCATCTCCCGACAGGCGAATCAGCCCCAGCATTTT. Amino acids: CAISRQANQPQHF.

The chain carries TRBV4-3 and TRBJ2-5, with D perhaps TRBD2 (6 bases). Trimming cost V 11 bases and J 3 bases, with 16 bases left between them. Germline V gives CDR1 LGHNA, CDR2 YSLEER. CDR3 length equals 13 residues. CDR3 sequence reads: CARGIGREETQYF. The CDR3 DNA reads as TGCGCCCGGGGGATAGGTAGGGAAGAGACCCAGTACTTC.

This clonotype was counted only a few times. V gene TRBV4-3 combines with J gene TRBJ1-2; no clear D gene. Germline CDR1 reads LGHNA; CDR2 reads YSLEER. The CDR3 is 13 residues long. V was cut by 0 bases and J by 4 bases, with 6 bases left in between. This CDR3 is CASSQDRTYGYTF. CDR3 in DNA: TGCGCCAGCAGCCAAGACAGGACCTATGGCTACACCTTC.

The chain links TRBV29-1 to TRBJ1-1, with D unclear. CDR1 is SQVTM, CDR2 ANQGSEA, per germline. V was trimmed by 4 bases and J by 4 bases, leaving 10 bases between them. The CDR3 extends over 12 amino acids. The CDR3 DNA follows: TGCAGCGTTGCTCGACTGGGCACTGAAGCTTTCTTT. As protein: CSVARLGTEAFF.

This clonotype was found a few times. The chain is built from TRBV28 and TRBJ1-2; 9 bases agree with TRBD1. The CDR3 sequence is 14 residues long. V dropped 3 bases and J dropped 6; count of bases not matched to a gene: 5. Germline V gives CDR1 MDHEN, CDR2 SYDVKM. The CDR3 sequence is CASSLGQGMNGYTF. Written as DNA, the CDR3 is TGTGCCAGCAGTTTGGGACAGGGAATGAATGGCTACACCTTC.

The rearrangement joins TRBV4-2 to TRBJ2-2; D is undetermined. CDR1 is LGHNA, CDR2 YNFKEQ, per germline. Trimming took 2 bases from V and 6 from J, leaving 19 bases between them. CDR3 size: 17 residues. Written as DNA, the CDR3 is TGTGCCAGCAGCCAATTGGGCCCCTGGGGTAGGGCCGGGGAGCTGTTTTTT. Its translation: CASSQLGPWGRAGELFF.

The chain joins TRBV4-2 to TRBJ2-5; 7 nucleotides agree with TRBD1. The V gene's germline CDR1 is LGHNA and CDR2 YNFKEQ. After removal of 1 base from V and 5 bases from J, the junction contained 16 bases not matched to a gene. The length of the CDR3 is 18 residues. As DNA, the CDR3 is TGTGCCAGCAGCCAAGGAGGTAAAGGGGGCCTTTTCGAGGAGACCCAGTACTTC. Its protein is CASSQGGKGGLFEETQYF.

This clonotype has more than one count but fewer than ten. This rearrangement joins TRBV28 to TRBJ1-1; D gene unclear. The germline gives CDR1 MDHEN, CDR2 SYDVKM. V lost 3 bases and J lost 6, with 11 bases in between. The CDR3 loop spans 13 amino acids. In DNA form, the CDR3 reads TGTGCCAGCAGTTTTGGCTCCCTCGCTGAAGCTTTCTTT. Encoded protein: CASSFGSLAEAFF.

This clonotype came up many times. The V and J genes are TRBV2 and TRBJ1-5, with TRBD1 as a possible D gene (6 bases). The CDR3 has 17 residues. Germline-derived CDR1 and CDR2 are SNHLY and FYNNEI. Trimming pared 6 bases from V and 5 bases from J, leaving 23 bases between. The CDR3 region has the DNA TGTGCCAGCAGCCCCACCGGGGGGGCGCGGCAGGATCAGCCCCAGCATTTT. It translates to CASSPTGGARQDQPQHF.

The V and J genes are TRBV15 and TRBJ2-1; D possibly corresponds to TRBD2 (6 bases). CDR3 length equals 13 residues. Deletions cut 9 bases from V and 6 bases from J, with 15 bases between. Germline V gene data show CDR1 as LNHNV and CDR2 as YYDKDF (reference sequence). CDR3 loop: CATRLVNGNEQFF. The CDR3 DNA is TGTGCCACACGACTAGTCAACGGCAATGAGCAGTTCTTC. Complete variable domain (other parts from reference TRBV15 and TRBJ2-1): DAMVIQNPRYQVTQFGKPVTLSCSQTLNHNVMYWYQQKSSQAPKLLFHYYDKDFNNEADTPDNFQSRRPNTSFCFLDIRSPGLGDTAMYLCATRLVNGNEQFFGPGTRLTVL.

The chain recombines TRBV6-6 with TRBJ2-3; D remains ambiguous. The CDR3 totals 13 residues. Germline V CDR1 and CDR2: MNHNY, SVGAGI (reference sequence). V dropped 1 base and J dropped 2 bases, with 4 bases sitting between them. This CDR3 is CASSYYHTDTQYF. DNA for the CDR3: TGTGCCAGCAGTTACTACCACACAGATACGCAGTATTTT.

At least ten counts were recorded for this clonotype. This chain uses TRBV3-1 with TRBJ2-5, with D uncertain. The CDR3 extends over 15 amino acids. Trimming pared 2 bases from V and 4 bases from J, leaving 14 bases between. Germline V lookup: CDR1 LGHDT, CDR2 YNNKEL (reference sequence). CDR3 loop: CASSQSTGAGETQYF. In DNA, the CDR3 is TGTGCCAGCAGCCAATCAACGGGTGCAGGAGAGACCCAGTACTTC.

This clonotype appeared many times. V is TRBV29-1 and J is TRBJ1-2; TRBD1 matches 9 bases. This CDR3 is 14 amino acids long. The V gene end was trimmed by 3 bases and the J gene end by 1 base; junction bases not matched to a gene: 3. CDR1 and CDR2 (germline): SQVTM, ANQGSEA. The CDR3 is CSVDGTGNNYGYTF. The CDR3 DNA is TGCAGCGTTGATGGGACAGGGAATAACTATGGCTACACCTTC.

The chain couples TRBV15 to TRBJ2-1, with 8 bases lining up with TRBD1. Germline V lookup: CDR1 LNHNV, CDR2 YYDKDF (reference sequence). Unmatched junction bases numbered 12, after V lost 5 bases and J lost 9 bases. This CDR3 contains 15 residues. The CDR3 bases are TGTGCCACCAGCGCCAGACAGGGGTCCGGCGTTGAGCAGTTCTTC. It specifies CATSARQGSGVEQFF.

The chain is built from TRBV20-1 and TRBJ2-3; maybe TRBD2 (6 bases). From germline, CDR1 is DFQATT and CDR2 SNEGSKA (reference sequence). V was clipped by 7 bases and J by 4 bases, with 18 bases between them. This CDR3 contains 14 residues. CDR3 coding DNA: TGCAGTGGTAAAGCGGGTAAACGGGCAGATACGCAGTATTTT. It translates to CSGKAGKRADTQYF.

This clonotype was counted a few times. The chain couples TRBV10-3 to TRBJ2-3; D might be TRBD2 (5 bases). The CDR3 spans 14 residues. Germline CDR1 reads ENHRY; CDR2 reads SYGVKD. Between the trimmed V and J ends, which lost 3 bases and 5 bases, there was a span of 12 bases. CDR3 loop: CAISEVVREDTQYF. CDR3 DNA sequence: TGTGCCATCAGTGAAGTGGTTCGGGAAGATACGCAGTATTTT.

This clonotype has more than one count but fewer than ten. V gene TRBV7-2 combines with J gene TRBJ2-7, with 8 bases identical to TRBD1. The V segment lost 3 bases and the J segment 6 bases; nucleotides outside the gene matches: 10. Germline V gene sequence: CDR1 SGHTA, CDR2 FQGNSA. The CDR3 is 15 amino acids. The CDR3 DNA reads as TGTGCCAGCAGCTTTGGACAGGGAGTCCGATCCGAGCAGTACTTC. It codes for CASSFGQGVRSEQYF.

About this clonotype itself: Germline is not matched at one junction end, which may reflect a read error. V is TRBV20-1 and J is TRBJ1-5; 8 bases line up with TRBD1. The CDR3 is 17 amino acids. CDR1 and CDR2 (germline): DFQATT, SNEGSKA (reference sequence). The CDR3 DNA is TGCAGTGCTAGGAGGGCAGGGGGCCAAGCCAGAAATCAGCGCCAGCATTTT. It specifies CSARRAGGQARNQRQHF.

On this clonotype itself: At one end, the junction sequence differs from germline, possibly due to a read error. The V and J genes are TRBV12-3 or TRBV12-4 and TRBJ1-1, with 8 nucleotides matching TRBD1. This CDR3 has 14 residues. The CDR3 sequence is CASSLQGANSEAFF. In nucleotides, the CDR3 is TGTGCCAGCAGTTTACAGGGGGCGAACTCTGAAGCTTTCTTT.

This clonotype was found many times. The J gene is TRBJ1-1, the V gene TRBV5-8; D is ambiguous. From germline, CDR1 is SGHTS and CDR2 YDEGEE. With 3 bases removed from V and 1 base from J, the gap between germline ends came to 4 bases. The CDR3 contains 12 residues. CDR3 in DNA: TGTGCCAGCAGCTCCCGGAACACTGAAGCTTTCTTT. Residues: CASSSRNTEAFF.

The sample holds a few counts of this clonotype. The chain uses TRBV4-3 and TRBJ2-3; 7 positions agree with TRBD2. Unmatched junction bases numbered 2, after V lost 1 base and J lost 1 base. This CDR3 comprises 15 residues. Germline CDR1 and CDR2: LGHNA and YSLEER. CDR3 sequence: CASSQGLAGTDTQYF. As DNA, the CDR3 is TGCGCCAGCAGCCAAGGGCTAGCGGGCACAGATACGCAGTATTTT.